This T cell receptor beta chain was observed in a study of blood T cell repertoires in COVID-19. Overall study: Acute-phase and convalescent COVID-19 samples originated in the United States, Italy and Spain. T cells, B-cell-depleted T cells, or PBMCs provided the cDNA or gDNA that served as material.

The CDR3 is 14 residues long. J gave up 6 bases and V 4 bases, and 9 bases lay outside the gene matches. Germline V gene sequence: CDR1 GTSNPN, CDR2 SVGIG (reference sequence). In the original workflow: Nucleated cell counts were estimated from reference gene primer amplification. Sequenced by immunoSEQ multiplex PCR; TCRdb stores in-frame clones only, minus some. The DNA was the basis for D and trimming; V, J and clone size are from that table. The sample has 120,000 to 150,000 clones; roughly 89% are singletons. The clonotype was recovered from a woman in her 50s with active or convalescent COVID-19. This chain connects TRBV30 to TRBJ1-1; 9 nucleotides match TRBD1. Sequencing was carried out using peripheral blood. In DNA, the CDR3 is TGTGCCTGGATCCACAGGGGGCTTGTGGCTGAAGCTTTCTTT. Translation gives CAWIHRGLVAEAFF.